A single sample gave rise to the 7 T cell receptor beta chains below, sequenced in a study of siplizumab effects on memory and regulatory T cells (dated by TCRdb to the late 2010s). To prepare the library, the immunoSEQ multiplex PCR assay was applied. TCRdb obtained this table from immuneACCESS and retained in-frame rearrangements with V and J assigned. These tables miss some clones; where compared with another copy, unresolved V genes account for less than half of the shortfall, and the remainder is unexplained. Across this sample there are some 97,000 clones, with 75% to 95% seen only once. Of the sample, more than 2.5% is held by the ten largest clones. Sequenced sample: CD4+ T cells sorted from blood. The receptors come from a human donor in good health. Some clones in this sample may be carry-over from other donors' samples.

The CDR3 region has the DNA TGCGCCAGCAGCTTGGTGCGGTCCTCGAACACCGGGGAGCTGTTTTTT. It specifies CASSLVRSSNTGELFF. This chain links TRBV5-1 with TRBJ2-2; unclear D gene. V gave up 0 bases and J gave up 0 bases, with 9 bases separating them. Looked up from germline, CDR1 is SGHRS and CDR2 is YFSETQ. CDR3 length: 16 amino acids.

The chain joins TRBV19 to TRBJ1-5, with D tentatively TRBD1 (6 bases). The CDR3 covers 14 residues. Germline V CDR1 and CDR2: LNHDA, SQIVND (reference sequence). Trimming took off 3 bases at V and 4 bases at J, with 10 bases between the two ends. The CDR3 is CASSIHRENQPQHF. In DNA, the CDR3 is TGTGCCAGTAGTATTCACAGGGAGAATCAGCCCCAGCATTTT.

V and J are TRBV12-5 and TRBJ2-7, with 12 bases identical to TRBD2. The V segment lost 1 base and the J segment 6 bases; nucleotides outside the gene matches: 4. Germline CDR1 LGHNT, CDR2 FRNRAP. This CDR3 comprises 15 residues. DNA for the CDR3: TGTGCTAGTGGTTTGGCGACTAGCGGGAGTGTCGAGCAGTACTTC. Protein sequence: CASGLATSGSVEQYF.

Here the CDR3 DNA reads TGTGCCAGCAGTATTGAGAGGAAGGGCTACACCTTC. This sequence encodes CASSIERKGYTF. The J gene is TRBJ1-2, the V gene TRBV6-5; D gene unclear. Trimming shortened V by 5 bases and J by 8 bases, and 12 bases separated the two germline ends. The CDR3 totals 12 residues. Germline-derived CDR1 and CDR2 are MNHEY and SVGAGI.

V gene TRBV6-6 combines with J gene TRBJ2-7; 10 bases map to TRBD2. The V gene's germline CDR1 is MNHNY and CDR2 SVGAGI (reference sequence). The CDR3 consists of 15 residues. V was pared by 4 bases and J by 5 bases, with 8 bases of the junction left unmatched. CDR3 loop: CASSSFSGRRNEQYF. In nucleotides, the CDR3 is TGTGCCAGCAGTTCCTTTAGCGGGAGGAGAAACGAGCAGTACTTC.

A single count supports this clone. The V gene is TRBV7-8, the J gene TRBJ2-5, with 10 bases lining up with TRBD2. CDR1 is SGHVS, CDR2 FQNEAQ, per germline. Trimming removed 4 bases from V and 4 bases from J; junction bases left unmatched: 9. The CDR3 has 16 amino acids. The CDR3 bases are TGTGCCAGCAGCTCCTCAAGACTAGCGGGCGGAGAGACCCAGTACTTC. Its translation is CASSSSRLAGGETQYF. The whole variable domain, remainder taken from reference TRBV7-8 and TRBJ2-5, is GAGVSQSPRYKVAKRGQDVALRCDPISGHVSLFWYQQALGQGPEFLTYFQNEAQLDKSGLPSDRFFAERPEGSVSTLKIQRTQQEDSAVYLCASSSSRLAGGETQYFGPGTRLLVL.

J is TRBJ2-3 and V is TRBV27, with D hard to call. The CDR3 totals 13 residues. V was pared by 7 bases and J by 1 base, with 9 bases between. Looked up from germline, CDR1 is MNHEY and CDR2 is SMNVEV (reference sequence). For the CDR3, the DNA is TGTGCCAGCAAGTATAGTGGCACAGATACGCAGTATTTT. Translation: CASKYSGTDTQYF.